The text below deals with one T cell receptor (beta chain). What it recognizes is unknown. From germline, CDR1 is SGHDN and CDR2 FVKESK. The CDR3 has 15 residues. The ends lost 3 bases at V and 7 bases at J; junction bases unmatched: 8. These data originate in a study of cytomegalovirus exposure and HLA in healthy donors. Study-level results: In a later analysis, compared with equally common non-associated chains, HLA-associated beta chains were more expanded. Reportedly, diagnosis of cytomegalovirus status by the classifier showed high specificity and sensitivity.

The PCR used 60 Vbeta and 13 Jbeta primers. TCRdb keeps only in-frame clones here, not all; method: immunoSEQ multiplex PCR. The repertoire holds fewer than 250,000 clones, with roughly 88% as singletons. The chain is built from TRBV14 and TRBJ2-1; 8 nucleotides align to TRBD2. The TCR was taken from a boy between 2 and 15 years old in good health and CMV-seronegative. Sequenced sample: PBMCs. The CDR3: CASSQPGTRWNEQFF. In nucleotides, the CDR3 is TGTGCCAGCAGCCAGCCCGGGACTAGGTGGAATGAGCAGTTCTTC.